Listed here are 10 T cell receptor beta chains from one sample, sequenced in a study of beta chain features in type 1 diabetes. Study findings and constraints: When Type 1 diabetes patients were examined, their TCRB CDR3s proved moderately but significantly shorter in all four CD4+ subsets.

The study reverse transcribed the entire isolated RNA, so it sequenced expressed TCRB transcripts. The protocol was immunoSEQ multiplex PCR, while the TCRdb copy is restricted to in-frame clones and leaves out a portion. The sample lists 160,000 or so clones; 6.5% to 10% were seen once. These receptors are not linked to any known antigen. Sequences were obtained from central memory CD4+ T cells from blood. The receptor set was obtained from a woman aged 18-29 years with type 1 diabetes.

This clone occurred many times. J is TRBJ2-1 and V is TRBV28; TRBD2 is a possible D gene (5 bases). The V end was cut by 6 bases, the J end by 9 bases, with 9 bases between. The germline V gene encodes CDR1 MDHEN and CDR2 SYDVKM. This CDR3 has 11 residues. This CDR3 is CASRLEGEQFF. CDR3 nucleotide sequence: TGTGCCAGCAGGCTAGAGGGTGAGCAGTTCTTC.

This clone was seen repeatedly, ten times or more. The DNA of the CDR3 is TGTGCCAGCAGCTTGCGGGTGGCGAACACCGGGGAGCTGTTTTTT. Its translation: CASSLRVANTGELFF. The chain couples TRBV5-4 to TRBJ2-2, with D hard to call. V was trimmed by 1 base and J by 0 bases, leaving 7 bases between them. The germline CDR1 and CDR2 sequences are SGHNT and YYREEE (reference sequence). The CDR3 has 15 residues.

The V call is TRBV7-2, the J call TRBJ2-7; D possibly corresponds to TRBD2 (5 bases). V shed 7 bases and J shed 2 bases, with 12 bases lying between them. CDR3 size: 13 residues. Germline CDR1 reads SGHTA; CDR2 reads FQGNSA. The CDR3 sequence: CASNPGIAYEQYF. CDR3 DNA: TGTGCCAGCAACCCGGGGATCGCCTACGAGCAGTACTTC.

This clone appeared a few times. V gene TRBV7-8 combines with J gene TRBJ1-5; no clear D. Germline V gene sequence: CDR1 SGHVS, CDR2 FQNEAQ. The CDR3 extends over 14 amino acids. The V end lost 5 bases, the J end lost 6 bases, and 14 bases lay between the germline ends. CDR3 sequence reads: CASSLLEATQPQHF. As DNA, the CDR3 is TGTGCCAGCAGCCTCCTCGAGGCGACTCAGCCCCAGCATTTT.

This clone was seen once. The chain links TRBV9 to TRBJ2-2; 12 nucleotides align to TRBD2. The germline V gene has CDR1 SGDLS and CDR2 YYNGEE. This CDR3 comprises 16 residues. V was pared by 2 bases and J by 6 bases, with 5 bases of the junction left unmatched. In DNA, the CDR3 is TGTGCCAGCAGCGTTAGACTAGCGGGAGAGGCCGGGGAGCTGTTTTTT. The encoded protein is CASSVRLAGEAGELFF.

This chain connects TRBV9 to TRBJ2-7; 8 nucleotides align to TRBD2. The CDR3 consists of 18 residues. In germline, CDR1 is SGDLS, CDR2 YYNGEE. V gave up 0 bases and J gave up 1 base; unmatched junction bases: 12. In nucleotides, the CDR3 is TGTGCCAGCAGCGTAGGAGCGGGAGAAGCGGGCAGATCCTACGAGCAGTACTTC. Translated: CASSVGAGEAGRSYEQYF.

This clone showed up just a few times. This chain connects TRBV7-2 to TRBJ2-5; TRBD2 is a possible D gene (6 bases). Trimming stripped 5 bases from V and 5 bases from J, with 15 bases between. From germline, CDR1 is SGHTA and CDR2 FQGNSA. The CDR3 is 14 residues long. The CDR3 loop is CASSRGGRLETQYF. In DNA, the CDR3 is TGTGCCAGCAGCCGTGGGGGGAGGTTGGAGACCCAGTACTTC.

V is TRBV5-1 and J is TRBJ2-1; D is unclear. The germline V and J ends were trimmed by 4 bases and 5 bases, with 4 bases remaining between them. This CDR3 has 11 residues. Germline V CDR1 and CDR2: SGHRS, YFSETQ. The DNA for the CDR3 is TGCGCCAGCAGCGACAACAATGAGCAGTTCTTC. Protein product: CASSDNNEQFF.

The J gene is TRBJ1-1, the V gene TRBV10-3, with unresolved D. The CDR3 sequence is 14 residues long. With 8 bases removed from V and 1 base from J, the gap between germline ends came to 14 bases. CDR1 is ENHRY, CDR2 SYGVKD, per germline. The CDR3 is CAISYGGRNTEAFF. The CDR3 coding sequence is TGTGCCATCTCTTACGGAGGGAGGAACACTGAAGCTTTCTTT.

This clone turned up a few times. The V gene is TRBV19, the J gene TRBJ2-2; 9 bases line up with TRBD1. The CDR3 runs to 16 residues. After removal of 0 bases from V and 4 bases from J, the junction contained 3 bases not matched to a gene. CDR1 is LNHDA and CDR2 is SQIVND in the germline V gene (reference sequence). CDR3 protein: CASSIEGQGSTGELFF. CDR3 nucleotide sequence: TGTGCCAGTAGTATAGAAGGACAGGGGAGCACCGGGGAGCTGTTTTTT.